This TCR beta chain was captured in a study of T cell changes during pregnancy in multiple sclerosis. V was cut by 2 bases and J by 10 bases, with 9 bases left in between. CDR3 length: 11 amino acids. CDR1 and CDR2 (germline): DFQATT, SNEGSKA (reference sequence). Sequencing was performed with immunoSEQ multiplex PCR; in TCRdb, only in-frame clones are kept and a portion is missing. Of tens of thousands of clones detected, roughly nine tenths appear once; the ten largest clones hold approximately 0.73%. The TCR comes from a female donor with multiple sclerosis, enrolled in a pregnancy study. Sequenced here: CD4+ T cells from peripheral blood mononuclear cells, sampled before pregnancy. This chain uses TRBV20-1 with TRBJ1-5; D not certain. For the CDR3, the DNA is TGCAGTGCTAGACCCGCGGGTCCCCAGCATTTT. This codes for CSARPAGPQHF.